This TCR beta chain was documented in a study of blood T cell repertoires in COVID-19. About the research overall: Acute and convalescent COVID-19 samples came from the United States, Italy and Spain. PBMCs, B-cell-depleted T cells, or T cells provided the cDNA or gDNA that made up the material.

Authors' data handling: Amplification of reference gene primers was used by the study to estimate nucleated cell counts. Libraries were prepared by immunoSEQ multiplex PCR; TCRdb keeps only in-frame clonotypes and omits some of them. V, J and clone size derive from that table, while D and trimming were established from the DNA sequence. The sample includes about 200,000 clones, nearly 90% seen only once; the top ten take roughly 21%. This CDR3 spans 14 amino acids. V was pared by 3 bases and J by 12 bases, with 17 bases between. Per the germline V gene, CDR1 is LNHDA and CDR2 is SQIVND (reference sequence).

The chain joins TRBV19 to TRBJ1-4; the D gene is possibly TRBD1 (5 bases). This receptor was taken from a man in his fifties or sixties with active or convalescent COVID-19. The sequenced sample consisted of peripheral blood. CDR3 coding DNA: TGTGCCAGTAGTATCTCGGCGGGGCCCATGGAACTGTTTTTT. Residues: CASSISAGPMELFF.